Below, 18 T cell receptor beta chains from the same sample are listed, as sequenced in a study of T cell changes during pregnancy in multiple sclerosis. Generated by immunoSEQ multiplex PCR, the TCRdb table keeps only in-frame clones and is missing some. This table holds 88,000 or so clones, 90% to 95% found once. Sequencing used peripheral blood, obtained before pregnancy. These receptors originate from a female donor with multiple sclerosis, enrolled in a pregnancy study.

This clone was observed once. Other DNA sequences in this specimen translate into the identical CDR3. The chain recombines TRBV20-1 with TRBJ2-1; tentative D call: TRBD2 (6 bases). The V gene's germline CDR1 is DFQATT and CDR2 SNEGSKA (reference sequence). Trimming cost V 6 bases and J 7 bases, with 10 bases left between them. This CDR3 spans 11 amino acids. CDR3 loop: CSARRGNEQFF. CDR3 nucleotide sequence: TGCAGTGCCCGCCGGGGGAATGAGCAGTTCTTC.

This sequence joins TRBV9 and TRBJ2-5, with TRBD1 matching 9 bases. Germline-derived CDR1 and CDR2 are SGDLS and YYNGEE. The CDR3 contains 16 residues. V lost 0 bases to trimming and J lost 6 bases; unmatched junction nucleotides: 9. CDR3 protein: CASSVATTGGGKTQYF. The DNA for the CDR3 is TGTGCCAGCAGCGTAGCTACAACAGGGGGCGGTAAGACCCAGTACTTC. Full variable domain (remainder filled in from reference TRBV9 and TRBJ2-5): DSGVTQTPKHLITATGQRVTLRCSPRSGDLSVYWYQQSLDQGLQFLIQYYNGEERAKGNILERFSAQQFPDLHSELNLSSLELGDSALYFCASSVATTGGGKTQYFGPGTRLLVL.

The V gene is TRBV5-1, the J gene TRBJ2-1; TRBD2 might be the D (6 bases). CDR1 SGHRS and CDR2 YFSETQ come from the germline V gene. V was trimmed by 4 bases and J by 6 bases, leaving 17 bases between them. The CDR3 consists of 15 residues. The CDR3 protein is CASSLLTSKSNEQFF. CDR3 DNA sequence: TGCGCCAGCAGCCTCCTCACTAGCAAAAGCAATGAGCAGTTCTTC.

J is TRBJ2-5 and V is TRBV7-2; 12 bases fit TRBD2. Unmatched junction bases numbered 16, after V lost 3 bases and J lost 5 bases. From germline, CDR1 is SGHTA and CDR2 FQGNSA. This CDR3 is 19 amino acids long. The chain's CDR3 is CASSFPIALAGGRSETQYF. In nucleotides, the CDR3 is TGTGCCAGCAGCTTTCCCATCGCTCTAGCGGGAGGGCGGAGTGAGACCCAGTACTTC.

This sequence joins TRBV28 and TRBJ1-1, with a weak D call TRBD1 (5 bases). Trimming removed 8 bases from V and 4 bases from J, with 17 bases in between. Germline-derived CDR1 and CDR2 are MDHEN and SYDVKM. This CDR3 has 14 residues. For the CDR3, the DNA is TGTGCCAGCCTCCTAGGAGGGGCGCTCACTGAAGCTTTCTTT. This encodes CASLLGGALTEAFF.

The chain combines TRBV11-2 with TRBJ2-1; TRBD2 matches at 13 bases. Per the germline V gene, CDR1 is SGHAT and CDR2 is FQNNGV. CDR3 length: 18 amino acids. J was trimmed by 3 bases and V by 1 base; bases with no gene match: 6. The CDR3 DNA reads TGTGCCAGCAGCTTAGGGAAAACTAGCGGGAGGGGCTACAATGAGCAGTTCTTC. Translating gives CASSLGKTSGRGYNEQFF.

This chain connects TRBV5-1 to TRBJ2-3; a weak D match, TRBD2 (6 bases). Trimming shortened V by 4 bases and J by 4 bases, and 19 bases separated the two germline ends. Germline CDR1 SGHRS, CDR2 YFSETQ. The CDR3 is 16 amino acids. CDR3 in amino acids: CASSPGGGLGADTQYF. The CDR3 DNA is TGCGCCAGCAGCCCCGGGGGTGGGTTGGGCGCAGATACGCAGTATTTT.

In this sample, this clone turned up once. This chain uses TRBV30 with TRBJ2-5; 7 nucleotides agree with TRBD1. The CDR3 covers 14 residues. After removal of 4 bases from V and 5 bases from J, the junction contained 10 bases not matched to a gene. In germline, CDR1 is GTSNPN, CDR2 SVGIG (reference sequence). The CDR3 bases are TGTGCCTGGAACCTTCTAGGGACAGCGGAGACCCAGTACTTC. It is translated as CAWNLLGTAETQYF.

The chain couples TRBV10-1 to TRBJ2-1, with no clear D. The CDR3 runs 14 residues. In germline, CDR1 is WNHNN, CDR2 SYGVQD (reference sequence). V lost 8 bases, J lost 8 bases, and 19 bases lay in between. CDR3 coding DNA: TGCGCCAGCTTGAGACCAAGGCGGATCCATGAGCAGTTCTTC. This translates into CASLRPRRIHEQFF.

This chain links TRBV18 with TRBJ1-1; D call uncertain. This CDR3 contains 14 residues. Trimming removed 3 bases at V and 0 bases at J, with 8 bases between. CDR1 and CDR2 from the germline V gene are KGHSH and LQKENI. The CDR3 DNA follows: TGTGCCAGCTCACCGGCCGCTCTGAACACTGAAGCTTTCTTT. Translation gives CASSPAALNTEAFF.

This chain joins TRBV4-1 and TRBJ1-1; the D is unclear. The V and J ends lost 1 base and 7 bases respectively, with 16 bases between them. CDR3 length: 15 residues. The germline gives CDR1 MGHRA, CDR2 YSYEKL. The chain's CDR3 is CASSQVISGFLEAFF. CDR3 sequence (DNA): TGCGCCAGCAGCCAAGTCATATCAGGATTTCTTGAAGCTTTCTTT.

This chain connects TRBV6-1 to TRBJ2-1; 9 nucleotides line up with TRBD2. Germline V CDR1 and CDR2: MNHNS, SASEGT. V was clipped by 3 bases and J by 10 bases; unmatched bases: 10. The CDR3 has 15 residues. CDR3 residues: CASSERAGGPEEQFF. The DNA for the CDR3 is TGTGCCAGCAGTGAGAGGGCGGGAGGGCCGGAGGAGCAGTTCTTC.

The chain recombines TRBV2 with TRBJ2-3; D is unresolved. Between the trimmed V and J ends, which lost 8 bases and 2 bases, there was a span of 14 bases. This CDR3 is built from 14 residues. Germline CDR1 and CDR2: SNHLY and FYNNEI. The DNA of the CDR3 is TGTGCCAGCCACTTTTCACCCGCCACAGATACGCAGTATTTT. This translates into CASHFSPATDTQYF. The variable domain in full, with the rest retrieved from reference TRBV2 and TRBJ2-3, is EPEVTQTPSHQVTQMGQEVILRCVPISNHLYFYWYRQILGQKVEFLVSFYNNEISEKSEIFDDQFSVERPDGSNFTLKIRSTKLEDSAMYFCASHFSPATDTQYFGPGTRLTVL.

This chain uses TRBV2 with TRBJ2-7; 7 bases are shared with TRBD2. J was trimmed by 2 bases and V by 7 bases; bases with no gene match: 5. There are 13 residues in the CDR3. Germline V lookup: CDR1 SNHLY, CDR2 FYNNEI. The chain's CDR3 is CASNGGVAYEQYF. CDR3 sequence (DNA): TGTGCCAGCAATGGGGGGGTGGCCTACGAGCAGTACTTC.

The CDR3 sequence is CASSYSVSGSWETQYF. Here the CDR3 DNA reads TGTGCCAGCAGTTACTCGGTTAGCGGGAGCTGGGAGACCCAGTACTTC. The rearrangement joins TRBV6-5 to TRBJ2-5, with 9 bases matching TRBD2. The germline V gene has CDR1 MNHEY and CDR2 SVGAGI. The V and J ends lost 0 bases and 5 bases, in that order; junction bases with no gene match: 7. The CDR3 consists of 16 residues.

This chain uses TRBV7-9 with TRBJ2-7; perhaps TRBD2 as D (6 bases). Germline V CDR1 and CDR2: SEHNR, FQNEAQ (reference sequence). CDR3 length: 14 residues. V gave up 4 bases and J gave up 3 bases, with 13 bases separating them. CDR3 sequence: CASSSSTSFYEQYF. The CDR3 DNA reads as TGTGCCAGCAGCTCTTCGACTAGTTTCTACGAGCAGTACTTC.

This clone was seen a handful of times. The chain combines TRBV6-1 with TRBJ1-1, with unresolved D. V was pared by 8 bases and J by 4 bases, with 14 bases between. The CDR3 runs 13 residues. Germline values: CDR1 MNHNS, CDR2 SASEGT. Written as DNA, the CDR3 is TGTGCCAGCCATGTATGGGGAGGCACTGAAGCTTTCTTT. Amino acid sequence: CASHVWGGTEAFF.

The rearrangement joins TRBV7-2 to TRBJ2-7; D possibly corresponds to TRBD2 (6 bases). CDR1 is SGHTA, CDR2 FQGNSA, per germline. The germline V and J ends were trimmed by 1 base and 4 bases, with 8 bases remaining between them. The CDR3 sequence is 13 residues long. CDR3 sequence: CASSLGLVYEQYF. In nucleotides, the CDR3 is TGTGCCAGCAGCTTAGGACTAGTTTACGAGCAGTACTTC. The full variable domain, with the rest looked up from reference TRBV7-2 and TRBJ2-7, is GAGVSQSPSNKVTEKGKDVELRCDPISGHTALYWYRQSLGQGLEFLIYFQGNSAPDKSGLPSDRFSAERTGGSVSTLTIQRTQQEDSAVYLCASSLGLVYEQYFGPGTRLTVT.